This paragraph covers one T cell receptor beta chain sequence. What it recognizes is unknown. The immunoSEQ assay was version 4, run in survey mode. Generated by immunoSEQ multiplex PCR, the TCRdb table keeps only in-frame clones and is missing some. The table has 25,000 to 35,000 clones, roughly four fifths seen once; the top ten hold less than 5%. This entry is derived from a study of persistence of HIV-infected CD4 T cells. Regarding the study as a whole: Bulk TCR data could not be restricted to HIV-1-infected CMV-responding cells.

The stimulus was lysate of CMV-infected fibroblasts, around 10 ug/mL. Memory cells lacking CD40L and CD69 with high CD45RO were sorted. Undetectable plasma HIV-1 RNA below 50 copies/mL lasted at least 4 years. The V gene lost 10 bases and the J gene lost 4 bases, with 16 bases spanning the gap. CDR1 and CDR2 (germline): ENHRY, SYGVKD. CDR3 length: 14 amino acids. The source of this sequence is an adult man with HIV who was CMV-seropositive. This specimen consisted of CD4+ T cells sorted from PBMCs after approximately 20-hour stimulation, obtained from a patient who received antiretroviral therapy. The chain recombines TRBV10-3 with TRBJ1-4; a possible D gene is TRBD1 (6 bases). The CDR3 DNA is TGTGCCACGAGCTTGGCAGGGGTTAATGAAAAACTGTTTTTT. This codes for CATSLAGVNEKLFF.